The rows below give T cell receptor beta chains drawn from one sample of a study of siplizumab effects on memory and regulatory T cells. This table comes from immunoSEQ multiplex PCR, and its TCRdb copy is limited to in-frame clones, with some not included. The data show roughly 100,000 clones, approximately 94% seen once. The sequenced sample consisted of CD4+ T cells sorted from blood. The receptors were gathered from a human donor in good health. Each CDR3 is given with its conserved first and last residue. The D gene is left open where the match is weak. A row's size may be missing; if present it is once, few, many or a size class.

D gene,J gene,clone size,V gene,CDR3 DNA,CDR3 protein
TRBD1,TRBJ1-1,-,TRBV5-1,TGCGCCAGCAGCTTGTCGACAGGGGGCCTTTACACTGAAGCTTTCTTT,CASSLSTGGLYTEAFF
-,TRBJ1-3,-,TRBV19,TGTGCCAGTAGTATCACCTCTGGCTCTGGAAACACCATATATTTT,CASSITSGSGNTIYF
-,TRBJ1-1,-,TRBV6-6,TGTGCCAGCAGTAATCCCCGGGGGAAGAGGACTGAAGCTTTCTTT,CASSNPRGKRTEAFF
TRBD1,TRBJ2-3,-,TRBV2,TGTGCCAGCAGGTCCGGGACAGGGTCAGATACGCAGTATTTT,CASRSGTGSDTQYF
-,TRBJ1-1,-,TRBV25-1,TGTGCCAGCAGTCAAACCCAGGGCCGTCGGACTGAAGCTTTCTTT,CASSQTQGRRTEAFF
-,TRBJ2-7,-,TRBV29-1,TGCAGCGCCAAAAGGGGGACACAATCCTACGAGCAGTACTTC,CSAKRGTQSYEQYF
-,TRBJ2-7,-,TRBV10-3,TGTGCCCTCTCCCGGACTGGAAACTCCTACGAGCAGTACTTC,CALSRTGNSYEQYF
-,TRBJ1-3,once,TRBV6-5,TGTGCCAGCAGTGCCACAGGGTCTACTGGAAACACCATATATTTT,CASSATGSTGNTIYF
TRBD2,TRBJ2-1,-,TRBV27,TGTGCCAGCAGTTTATTCCTAGCGGGAACCAGCCCCGGTGAGCAGTTCTTC,CASSLFLAGTSPGEQFF
TRBD1,TRBJ1-6,-,TRBV5-8,TGTGCCAGCATCCGTAGGGGGCACGGCCGCAATTCACCCCTCCACTTT,CASIRRGHGRNSPLHF
-,TRBJ2-7,-,TRBV5-1,TGCGCCAGCAGCTTCGATTTCCGCGGGGGCCTCGACGAGCAGTACTTC,CASSFDFRGGLDEQYF
-,TRBJ1-5,-,TRBV11-3,TGTGCCAGCATTTATGCCCCCCCAGGGTTCTTAAGTCAGCCCCAGCATTTT,CASIYAPPGFLSQPQHF
-,TRBJ2-5,-,TRBV29-1,TGCAGCGTGGCGCCGTCGGGCGGGGAAAGCGGGACCCAGTACTTC,CSVAPSGGESGTQYF
-,TRBJ1-2,-,TRBV19,TGTGCCAGTAGTATTGTTCCGGAAACCTATGGCTACACCTTC,CASSIVPETYGYTF
TRBD1,TRBJ2-7,-,TRBV11-2,TGTGCCAGCAGAGATACCGGGACAGGGGAGGTCTCCGAGCAGTACTTC,CASRDTGTGEVSEQYF
-,TRBJ2-7,-,TRBV6-6,TGTGCCAGCAGTTACTCCGCCCTGGGCTACGAGCAGTACTTC,CASSYSALGYEQYF
TRBD2,TRBJ2-4,-,TRBV4-1,TGCGCCAGCAGCCGCGGACTAGCGGGAGGAGGGGTTGCCAAAAACATTCAGTACTTC,CASSRGLAGGGVAKNIQYF
TRBD1,TRBJ1-2,-,TRBV5-1,TGCGCCAGCAGCTACAACAGGGGGCCTAACTATGGCTACACCTTC,CASSYNRGPNYGYTF
-,TRBJ1-1,-,TRBV5-1,TGCGCCAGCGGTAGGGGGAACACTGAAGCTTTCTTT,CASGRGNTEAFF
TRBD2,TRBJ2-5,-,TRBV6-5,TGTGCCAGCCGACTAGCGGGAGGAGAGACCCAGTACTTC,CASRLAGGETQYF
-,TRBJ1-4,-,TRBV18,TGTGCCAGCTCACCATATAATGAAAAACTGTTTTTT,CASSPYNEKLFF
-,TRBJ1-3,-,TRBV30,TGTGCCTGGAGTGGGAAGAGCTCTGGAAACACCATATATTTT,CAWSGKSSGNTIYF
-,TRBJ2-3,-,TRBV7-9,TGTGCCAGCAGCTTAGCTACAGGGAGCACAGATACGCAGTATTTT,CASSLATGSTDTQYF
-,TRBJ2-2,-,TRBV7-7,TGTGCTAGCAGCTTAAATGAGAACACCGGGGAGCTGTTTTTT,CASSLNENTGELFF
TRBD1,TRBJ2-5,-,TRBV4-1,TGCGCCAGCAGCCAAAGGGGACAGGGGGAGACCCAGTACTTC,CASSQRGQGETQYF
-,TRBJ1-2,-,TRBV19,TGTGCCAGTAGTATAGTTGGCGGATTCTATGGCTACACCTTC,CASSIVGGFYGYTF
TRBD2,TRBJ2-5,-,TRBV5-1,TGCGCCAGCAGCTTGGGGACTAGCGGACTCCAAGAGACCCAGTACTTC,CASSLGTSGLQETQYF
TRBD1,TRBJ1-5,few,TRBV7-9,TGTGCCAGCAGCTGGGGACAGGGTCGGGATCAGCCCCAGCATTTT,CASSWGQGRDQPQHF
-,TRBJ2-7,-,TRBV10-1,TGCGCCAGCATCATCTCAGAGCAGTACTTC,CASIISEQYF